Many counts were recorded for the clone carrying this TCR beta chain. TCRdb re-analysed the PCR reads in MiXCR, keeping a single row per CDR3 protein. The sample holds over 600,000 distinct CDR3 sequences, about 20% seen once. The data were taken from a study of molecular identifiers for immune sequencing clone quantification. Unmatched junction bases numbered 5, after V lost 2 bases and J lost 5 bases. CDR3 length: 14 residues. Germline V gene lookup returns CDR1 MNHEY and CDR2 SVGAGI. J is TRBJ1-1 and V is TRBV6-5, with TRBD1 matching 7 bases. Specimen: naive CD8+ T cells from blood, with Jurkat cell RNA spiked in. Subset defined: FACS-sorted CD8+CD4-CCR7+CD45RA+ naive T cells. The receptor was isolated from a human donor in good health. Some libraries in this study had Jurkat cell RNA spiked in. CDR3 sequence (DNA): TGTGCCAGCAGTTACGAGGGGGCGCGGACTGAAGCTTTCTTT. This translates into CASSYEGARTEAFF.